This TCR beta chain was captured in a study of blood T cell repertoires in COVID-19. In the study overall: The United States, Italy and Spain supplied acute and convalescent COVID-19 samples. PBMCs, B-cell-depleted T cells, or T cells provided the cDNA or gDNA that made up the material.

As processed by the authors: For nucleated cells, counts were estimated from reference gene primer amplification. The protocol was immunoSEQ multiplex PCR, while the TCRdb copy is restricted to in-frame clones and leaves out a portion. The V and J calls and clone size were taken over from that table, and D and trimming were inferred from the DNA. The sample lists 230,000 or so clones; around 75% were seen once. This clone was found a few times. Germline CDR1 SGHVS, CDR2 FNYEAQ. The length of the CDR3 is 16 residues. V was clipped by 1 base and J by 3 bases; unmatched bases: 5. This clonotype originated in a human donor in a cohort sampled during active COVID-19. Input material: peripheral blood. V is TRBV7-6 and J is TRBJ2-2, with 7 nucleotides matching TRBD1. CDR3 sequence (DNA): TGTGCCAGCAGCTTAGTTGGGACAGTATACACCGGGGAGCTGTTTTTT. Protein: CASSLVGTVYTGELFF.